This passage covers 8 T cell receptor beta chains from one sample sequenced in a study of cytomegalovirus exposure and HLA in healthy donors. PCR employed 60 Vbeta and 13 Jbeta primers. Method: immunoSEQ multiplex PCR; TCRdb's copy keeps in-frame clones and lacks some. The table includes 200,000 to 250,000 clones, 82% detected once. The sequenced material came from PBMCs. All receptors come from a woman between 35 and 50 years old in good health and CMV-seropositive.

J is TRBJ2-3 and V is TRBV5-1; possible D gene TRBD2, 6 bases. Between the trimmed V and J ends, which lost 5 bases and 2 bases, there was a span of 12 bases. The CDR3 runs 14 residues. The V gene's germline CDR1 is SGHRS and CDR2 YFSETQ. For the CDR3, the DNA is TGCGCCAGCAGGGGCGGGGCCTTCACAGATACGCAGTATTTT. Translating gives CASRGGAFTDTQYF.

The chain combines TRBV6-1 with TRBJ2-1; 7 bases agree with TRBD1. The CDR3 sequence is 17 residues long. Germline values: CDR1 MNHNS, CDR2 SASEGT. With 3 bases clipped from V and 2 bases from J, the junction kept 10 bases outside the gene matches. The CDR3 sequence is CASSEQVDGQAYNEQFF. CDR3 DNA: TGTGCCAGCAGTGAGCAAGTGGACGGACAGGCCTACAATGAGCAGTTCTTC.

The chain uses TRBV20-1 and TRBJ1-4; D uncertain. Germline V gene sequence: CDR1 DFQATT, CDR2 SNEGSKA (reference sequence). The CDR3 is 11 amino acids. Trimming stripped 3 bases from V and 16 bases from J, with 15 bases between. CDR3: CSASPPGAPFF. In nucleotides, the CDR3 is TGCAGTGCTAGTCCCCCGGGAGCCCCGTTTTTT.

The rearrangement uses TRBV20-1 and TRBJ2-1; 7 bases fit TRBD2. With 6 bases clipped from V and 12 bases from J, the junction kept 5 bases outside the gene matches. This CDR3 comprises 10 residues. CDR1 and CDR2 (germline): DFQATT, SNEGSKA (reference sequence). The CDR3 loop reads CSAREGRQFF. The CDR3 DNA reads as TGCAGTGCCAGGGAGGGGAGGCAGTTCTTC.

The chain couples TRBV5-1 to TRBJ2-6; D is possibly TRBD1 (8 bases). The germline gives CDR1 SGHRS, CDR2 YFSETQ. Trimming left V 2 bases short and J 0 bases short, with 18 bases between. CDR3 length: 19 residues. The CDR3 loop is CASSFKTGGVPSGANVLTF. The CDR3 DNA reads TGCGCCAGCAGCTTTAAAACAGGGGGGGTACCCTCTGGGGCCAACGTCCTGACTTTC.

The gene calls are TRBV6-5 and TRBJ1-1; tentative D call: TRBD1 (5 bases). The V and J ends lost 7 bases and 1 base respectively, with 13 bases between them. Germline lookup yields CDR1 MNHEY and CDR2 SVGAGI. This CDR3 is built from 14 residues. This CDR3 reads CASNLRTSNTEAFF. The CDR3 coding sequence is TGTGCCAGCAACCTCAGGACATCGAACACTGAAGCTTTCTTT.

The CDR3 sequence is CASSLLRSLYNEQFF. The DNA for the CDR3 is TGTGCCAGCAGCTTACTCCGGAGCCTCTACAATGAGCAGTTCTTC. The chain recombines TRBV7-2 with TRBJ2-1; D remains unclear. The V gene's germline CDR1 is SGHTA and CDR2 FQGNSA. Trimming left V 2 bases short and J 3 bases short, with 11 bases between. The CDR3 runs 15 residues.

CDR3 loop: CASSIGGRGGNTIYF. CDR3 nucleotide sequence: TGTGCCAGTAGTATAGGGGGCCGAGGAGGAAACACCATATATTTT. The chain has TRBV19 and TRBJ1-3; TRBD1 might be the D (5 bases). Germline assignment: CDR1 LNHDA and CDR2 SQIVND (reference sequence). The CDR3 is 15 residues long. V lost 1 base and J lost 4, with 11 bases in between.